The 24 T cell receptor beta chains below were found in one sample sequenced in a study of T-cell memory formation after mild COVID-19. TCRdb re-derived calls from the 5' RACE reads in MiXCR, one entry per CDR3 protein. The sample includes roughly 340,000 distinct CDR3 sequences, more than 15% of them seen just once. Sequencing was done on a sample of PBMCs or a T cell subset sorted from them (not recorded which). All receptors come from a man younger than 35 who had mild COVID-19 (a few samples of this study predate the infection). Cell type and time point are not known.

This clonotype was detected a few times. The chain recombines TRBV10-3 with TRBJ2-7; 7 bases are a match to TRBD1. The V and J ends lost 8 bases and 4 bases, in that order; junction bases with no gene match: 5. Per the germline V gene, CDR1 is ENHRY and CDR2 is SYGVKD. This CDR3 region has 12 residues. This CDR3 reads CAIGTQGYEQYF. DNA for the CDR3: TGTGCCATCGGGACACAGGGGTACGAGCAGTACTTC.

The chain carries TRBV2 and TRBJ2-3; D could derive from TRBD1 or TRBD2 (5 bases each). The ends were cut back, 11 bases at V and 2 bases at J, with 17 bases in the middle. CDR3 length: 14 amino acids. The V gene's germline CDR1 is SNHLY and CDR2 FYNNEI. The CDR3 sequence: CASTRDPPTDTQYF. CDR3 DNA sequence: TGTGCCTCAACACGGGACCCTCCCACAGATACGCAGTATTTT. The whole variable domain, remainder taken from reference TRBV2 and TRBJ2-3, is EPEVTQTPSHQVTQMGQEVILRCVPISNHLYFYWYRQILGQKVEFLVSFYNNEISEKSEIFDDQFSVERPDGSNFTLKIRSTKLEDSAMYFCASTRDPPTDTQYFGPGTRLTVL.

The chain couples TRBV4-1 to TRBJ2-7, with unresolved D. Trimming pared 1 base from V and 2 bases from J, leaving 12 bases between. The CDR3 has 15 amino acids. Germline assignment: CDR1 MGHRA and CDR2 YSYEKL. Here the CDR3 DNA reads TGCGCCAGCAGCCAAGCATGGTACGGCACCTACGAGCAGTACTTC. It specifies CASSQAWYGTYEQYF.

This clonotype was observed a few times. This chain uses TRBV6-5 with TRBJ1-1, with 7 nucleotides matching TRBD1. The germline CDR1 and CDR2 sequences are MNHEY and SVGAGI. Trimming at V came to 6 bases and at J to 8 bases, leaving 9 bases not matched to a gene. The CDR3 is made up of 13 amino acids. The CDR3 DNA reads TGTGCCAGCAGGCGACAGGGTGTGGTGGAAGCTTTCTTT. Translating gives CASRRQGVVEAFF.

This clonotype showed up just a few times. The J gene is TRBJ1-1, the V gene TRBV7-2, with 7 bases identical to TRBD1. Germline lookup yields CDR1 SGHTA and CDR2 FQGNSA. V lost 3 bases, J lost 5 bases, and 6 bases stayed unmatched. The CDR3 is made up of 14 amino acids. CDR3 coding DNA: TGTGCCAGCAGCTTGGACAGGATTGGTACTGAAGCTTTCTTT. It translates to CASSLDRIGTEAFF.

In nucleotides, the CDR3 is TGTGCCTGGAGTCTTTTGGGGGACAGGAACACTGAAGCTTTCTTT. This encodes CAWSLLGDRNTEAFF. V and J are TRBV30 and TRBJ1-1, with 7 positions matching TRBD1. The V gene end was trimmed by 2 bases and the J gene end by 1 base; junction bases not matched to a gene: 7. CDR1 GTSNPN and CDR2 SVGIG come from the germline V gene (reference sequence). CDR3 length: 15 residues.

The rearrangement joins TRBV6-6 to TRBJ2-1; D might be TRBD1 (6 bases). V lost 6 bases and J lost 3, with 21 bases in between. Per germline, CDR1 MNHNY and CDR2 SVGAGI (reference sequence). CDR3 length equals 17 residues. CDR3 nucleotide sequence: TGTGCCAGCAGGCTCTTGGGGGCTCCGACCGGCTACAATGAGCAGTTCTTC. This gives the protein CASRLLGAPTGYNEQFF.

The table lists this clonotype with a few counts. The CDR3 loop reads CASSFGEAIRTDTQYF. For the CDR3, the DNA is TGTGCCAGCAGCTTCGGGGAAGCCATACGCACAGATACGCAGTATTTT. The rearrangement uses TRBV7-9 and TRBJ2-3; tentatively, D is TRBD2 (5 bases). From germline, CDR1 is SEHNR and CDR2 FQNEAQ (reference sequence). This CDR3 region has 16 residues. V lost 3 bases and J lost 1, with 14 bases in between.

This rearrangement joins TRBV5-5 to TRBJ1-3; weak D call: TRBD1 (5 bases). This CDR3 is 15 amino acids long. Germline V lookup: CDR1 SGHKS, CDR2 YYEKEE (reference sequence). Trimming shortened V by 1 base and J by 2 bases, and 10 bases separated the two germline ends. The CDR3 coding sequence is TGTGCCAGCAGCTTGAGGGGCAGGACTGGAAACACCATATATTTT. Translation gives CASSLRGRTGNTIYF.

This clonotype was counted a few times. The chain uses TRBV6-1 and TRBJ1-6; 8 bases are a match to TRBD1. CDR3 length: 15 amino acids. Losses at the gene ends were 2 bases for V and 6 bases for J; bases not matched to a gene: 3. Germline V gene sequence: CDR1 MNHNS, CDR2 SASEGT. The CDR3 DNA follows: TGTGCCAGCAGTGAACAGGGACAGGTTAATTCACCCCTCCACTTT. Translation gives CASSEQGQVNSPLHF.

This clonotype has a handful of counts. One end of the junction varies from germline; a read error may be responsible. The rearrangement joins TRBV5-1 to TRBJ2-1; TRBD1 or TRBD2 may be the D gene (8 bases each). The CDR3 extends over 13 amino acids. Germline CDR1 reads SGHRS; CDR2 reads YFSETQ. The CDR3 spells CASSPRGGQVKVF. The CDR3 nucleotides are TGCGCCAGCAGCCCACGGGGGGGACAGGTCAAGGTCTTC.

V and J are TRBV3-1 and TRBJ2-7; D is perhaps TRBD1 (6 bases). Germline V gene sequence: CDR1 LGHDT, CDR2 YNNKEL (reference sequence). The length of the CDR3 is 14 residues. V lost 6 bases, J lost 5 bases, and 17 bases lay in between. As DNA, the CDR3 is TGTGCCAGCAGTGCTCCGGGCCCAGGGGACGAGCAGTACTTC. Translating it yields CASSAPGPGDEQYF.

This clonotype came up many times. The chain has TRBV6-6 and TRBJ2-2; 8 nucleotides agree with TRBD2. The CDR3 is made up of 16 amino acids. In germline, CDR1 is MNHNY, CDR2 SVGAGI (reference sequence). V shed 8 bases and J 2 bases; nucleotides not matched to a gene: 10. CDR3 nucleotides: TGTGCCAGCGGCCAAGGGCTAGCGGGTAACACCGGGGAGCTGTTTTTT. Its translation: CASGQGLAGNTGELFF.

V gene TRBV11-2 combines with J gene TRBJ2-2; no reliable D call. The CDR3 is made up of 13 amino acids. Germline loops: CDR1 SGHAT, CDR2 FQNNGV. V was clipped by 7 bases and J by 3 bases, with 9 bases between them. This CDR3 is CASNTLYTGELFF. In DNA form, the CDR3 reads TGTGCCAGCAACACGCTTTACACCGGGGAGCTGTTTTTT.

CDR3 sequence reads: CASSSADRGGTDTQYF. CDR3 nucleotides: TGTGCCAGTAGCTCCGCGGACAGGGGAGGCACAGATACGCAGTATTTT. The chain recombines TRBV19 with TRBJ2-3; 9 nucleotides match TRBD1. The J segment lost 1 base and the V segment lost 6 bases, leaving 8 bases of the junction unmatched. There are 16 residues in the CDR3. Germline-derived CDR1 and CDR2 are LNHDA and SQIVND (reference sequence).

On this clonotype: A clone one base away is much larger, so this may be a read error. The chain has TRBV18 and TRBJ2-4; 10 bases fit TRBD1. Germline V gene sequence: CDR1 KGHSH, CDR2 LQKENI. Unmatched junction bases numbered 7, after V lost 5 bases and J lost 9 bases. The CDR3 is 14 residues long. CDR3 nucleotides: TGTGCCAGCTCAACGGGACAGGGGAAGAGCATTCAGTACTTC. It codes for CASSTGQGKSIQYF. Looking up the rest from reference TRBV18 and TRBJ2-4 gives the full variable domain: NAGVMQNPRHLVRRRGQEARLRCSPMKGHSHVYWYRQLPEEGLKFMVYLQKENIIDESGMPKERFSAEFPKEGPSILRIQQVVRGDSAAYFCASSTGQGKSIQYFGAGTRLSVL.

This clonotype was counted a few times. This chain connects TRBV20-1 to TRBJ1-2; TRBD1 might be the D (5 bases). The CDR3 extends over 10 amino acids. Germline V CDR1 and CDR2: DFQATT, SNEGSKA (reference sequence). CDR3 in amino acids: CGGGNYGYTF. DNA of the CDR3: TGCGGGGGGGGTAACTATGGCTACACCTTC.

This clonotype was counted between two and nine times. The chain links TRBV4-3 to TRBJ1-4, with D perhaps TRBD1 (5 bases). Trimming took 5 bases from V and 10 from J, leaving 20 bases between them. Germline V CDR1 and CDR2: LGHNA, YSLEER. The CDR3 spans 15 residues. The CDR3 DNA follows: TGCGCCAGCAGCTCCAGAGGTTGGGGCGGTGGAAAACTGTTTTTT. Protein sequence: CASSSRGWGGGKLFF.

This clonotype was seen many times. This rearrangement joins TRBV3-1 to TRBJ2-1; tentatively, D is TRBD1 (6 bases). V lost 4 bases, J lost 4 bases, and 14 bases lay in between. The CDR3 sequence is 15 residues long. Germline V gene lookup returns CDR1 LGHDT and CDR2 YNNKEL (reference sequence). CDR3 sequence reads: CASSPEQGIYNEQFF. CDR3 DNA: TGTGCCAGCAGCCCGGAACAGGGAATTTACAATGAGCAGTTCTTC.

The chain is built from TRBV19 and TRBJ2-3; possible D gene TRBD2, 5 bases. The CDR3 is made up of 14 amino acids. The germline V gene encodes CDR1 LNHDA and CDR2 SQIVND (reference sequence). V lost 6 bases and J 5 bases, leaving 15 bases between the germline ends. CDR3 nucleotides: TGTGCCAGTAGGCAATTCGGGGATTTAGATACGCAGTATTTT. Its protein product is CASRQFGDLDTQYF.

This sequence joins TRBV4-1 and TRBJ2-7, with D hard to call. The CDR3 runs 14 residues. V was cut by 1 base and J by 3 bases, with 10 bases left in between. Germline-derived CDR1 and CDR2 are MGHRA and YSYEKL. The CDR3 DNA sequence: TGCGCCAGCAGCCAAGTCTGGGGAAGCTACGAGCAGTACGTC. Translated: CASSQVWGSYEQYV.

The chain recombines TRBV10-1 with TRBJ2-7; either TRBD1 or TRBD2 may fit D (5 bases each). The CDR3 totals 12 residues. Germline V gives CDR1 WNHNN, CDR2 SYGVQD (reference sequence). V dropped 6 bases and J dropped 6 bases, with 12 bases sitting between them. This chain's CDR3 is CASRGDRGEQYF. DNA of the CDR3: TGCGCCAGCAGAGGGGACCGCGGCGAGCAGTACTTC.

This rearrangement joins TRBV2 to TRBJ2-7, with D possibly being TRBD1 (6 bases). The CDR3 has 12 residues. Germline V gene sequence: CDR1 SNHLY, CDR2 FYNNEI. V was shortened by 2 bases and J by 4 bases, with 6 bases between the two germline ends. The CDR3 protein is CASSERGYEQYV. The CDR3 DNA sequence: TGTGCCAGCAGTGAAAGGGGGTACGAGCAGTACGTC.

This clonotype appeared a few times. This chain connects TRBV6-2 or TRBV6-3 to TRBJ1-1, with TRBD1 as a possible D gene (6 bases). V was cut by 8 bases and J by 4 bases, with 17 bases left in between. The CDR3 runs to 14 residues. In germline, CDR1 is MNHEY, CDR2 SVGEGT. CDR3 sequence (DNA): TGTGCCAGCCGCGCGTGGGGGGCCCTCACTGAAGCTTTCTTT. This gives the protein CASRAWGALTEAFF.